This T cell receptor (beta chain) was documented in a study of shared clonotypes between healthy human individuals. Researchers ran the assay at a deep level. Profiled with immunoSEQ multiplex PCR; TCRdb holds only in-frame clones, not every one. Here the sample spans 1,500,000 or so clones, about 98.5% being singletons. General study results and limits: Clonotype sharing among donors was expected to depend on sequencing depth. Few donors limited the genetic and exposure-history diversity represented.

About this clone: Its antigen is undetermined.

CDR3 size: 14 residues. Germline loops: CDR1 KGHSH, CDR2 LQKENI. V was clipped by 2 bases and J by 6 bases; unmatched bases: 7. Sequencing was done on a sample of naive CD4+ T cells sorted from blood. Subset given: CD45RA+ positively selected. The gene calls are TRBV18 and TRBJ2-7, with TRBD1 matching over 7 bases. This sequence originates from a young man in good health. In DNA form, the CDR3 reads TGTGCCAGCTCACCAGGGACAGAGCCGTCCGAGCAGTACTTC. Amino acids: CASSPGTEPSEQYF.